A single sample is the source of the 27 T cell receptor beta chains below, sequenced in a study of human T cells and chemical hapten exposure. TCRdb reprocessed the RACE reads via MiXCR and lists one record per CDR3 protein. The sample carries a few hundred thousand distinct CDR3 sequences, approximately 7.5% recorded once. The time point here: pre-sensitization, week 0. The sample's treatment: therapeutic diphenylcyclopropenone sensitization with weekly scalp DPC. The sample in question was whole blood, obtained in connection with sensitization to the hapten diphenylcyclopropenone (DPC). The receptors come from a man younger than 35 with alopecia areata. Some clones in this sample may be carry-over from other donors' samples.

The genes are TRBV15 and TRBJ1-5; D not resolved. V was cut by 1 base and J by 0 bases, with 7 bases left in between. There are 15 residues in the CDR3. The germline V gene encodes CDR1 LNHNV and CDR2 YYDKDF (reference sequence). DNA of the CDR3: TGTGCCACCAGCAGAGTCTGGGATAGCAATCAGCCCCAGCATTTT. Translation: CATSRVWDSNQPQHF.

In regard to this clonotype: At one end the junction does not follow the germline gene, possibly because of a read error. The chain carries TRBV27 and TRBJ1-2, with 9 bases matching TRBD1. The CDR3 totals 16 residues. The germline V gene has CDR1 MNHEY and CDR2 SMNVEV (reference sequence). For the CDR3, the DNA is TGTGCCGTACGTGGGGGACAGGGAGGATCTGGCTATGTCTACACCTTC. Its protein is CAVRGGQGGSGYVYTF.

In its sample, this clonotype was seen a few times. The genes are TRBV5-5 and TRBJ2-7, with 8 bases lining up with TRBD1. The CDR3 extends over 16 amino acids. V shed 4 bases, J shed 0 bases, and the junction held 9 bases outside the gene matches. Germline values: CDR1 SGHKS, CDR2 YYEKEE (reference sequence). DNA of the CDR3: TGTGCCAGCAGCAACACAGACAGGGGCCCCTCCTACGAGCAGTACTTC. Its translation is CASSNTDRGPSYEQYF.

This clonotype has a handful of counts. The chain uses TRBV7-2 and TRBJ2-5, with 7 nucleotides matching TRBD2. V gave up 1 base and J gave up 4 bases; unmatched junction bases: 9. The CDR3 extends over 16 amino acids. Germline CDR1 and CDR2: SGHTA and FQGNSA. Here the CDR3 DNA reads TGTGCCAGCAGCTTAGGGGGCGGGGGACGTCCAGAGACCCAGTACTTC. It translates to CASSLGGGGRPETQYF.

This clonotype appeared a few times. This chain connects TRBV21-1 to TRBJ1-5; the table's D call TRBD1 went unverified against the DNA. TRBV21-1 is marked as a pseudogene. The CDR3 extends over 14 amino acids. As DNA, the CDR3 is TGTGCCAGCAGCAACCGGGACCACAATCAGCCCCAGCATTTT. It yields the protein CASSNRDHNQPQHF.

The chain links TRBV7-2 to TRBJ2-3; D unclear. The CDR3 has 12 residues. Germline V gives CDR1 SGHTA, CDR2 FQGNSA. V was trimmed by 5 bases and J by 10 bases, leaving 13 bases between them. The CDR3, as DNA: TGTGCCAGCAGCACTTCTCCTCAGGCGCAGTATTTT. This encodes CASSTSPQAQYF.

This clonotype was seen a few times. The chain recombines TRBV2 with TRBJ1-2; D remains unclear. In germline, CDR1 is SNHLY, CDR2 FYNNEI. Trimming stripped 6 bases from V and 4 bases from J, with 12 bases between. This CDR3 comprises 13 residues. The CDR3 here is CASRTSAPYGYTF. CDR3 sequence (DNA): TGTGCCAGCAGGACGAGCGCGCCCTATGGCTACACCTTC.

A few counts support this clonotype. This rearrangement joins TRBV5-1 to TRBJ2-5, with 11 positions matching TRBD2. This CDR3 region has 16 residues. CDR1 SGHRS and CDR2 YFSETQ come from the germline V gene. J was trimmed by 2 bases and V by 1 base; bases with no gene match: 4. DNA of the CDR3: TGCGCCAGCAGCTTGTTAGGGACTAGCGGACAAGAGACCCAGTACTTC. Its translation is CASSLLGTSGQETQYF.

The chain uses TRBV5-6 and TRBJ2-2; no clear D gene. CDR3 size: 16 residues. The V gene's germline CDR1 is SGHDT and CDR2 YYEEEE. The ends were cut back, 6 bases at V and 2 bases at J, with 17 bases in the middle. The CDR3 sequence is CASKDKRAINTGELFF. The CDR3 nucleotides are TGTGCCAGCAAAGATAAAAGGGCAATAAACACCGGGGAGCTGTTTTTT.

J is TRBJ1-1 and V is TRBV7-2; 7 bases line up with TRBD1. The germline V gene has CDR1 SGHTA and CDR2 FQGNSA. The CDR3 has 14 residues. Germline trimming cut 7 bases from V and 4 bases from J; bases unmatched to any gene: 9. The CDR3 spells CASTRLQGGTEAFF. CDR3 DNA: TGTGCCAGCACCCGACTGCAGGGGGGCACTGAAGCTTTCTTT.

DNA of the CDR3: TGCGCCAGCAACATGGGGGCGGGACGCTCCTACAATGAGCAGTTCTTC. This encodes CASNMGAGRSYNEQFF. This chain joins TRBV5-1 and TRBJ2-1; the D gene could be TRBD1 or TRBD2 (6 bases each). The V end was cut by 6 bases, the J end by 0 bases, with 16 bases between. The CDR3 runs to 16 residues. Germline V CDR1 and CDR2: SGHRS, YFSETQ.

At least ten counts were recorded for this clonotype. The chain has TRBV4-1 and TRBJ2-3; unclear D gene. The CDR3 sequence is 13 residues long. Germline CDR1 and CDR2: MGHRA and YSYEKL. Trimming removed 0 bases from V and 6 bases from J, with 7 bases in between. As DNA, the CDR3 is TGCGCCAGCAGCCAAGATCCCCAGGATACGCAGTATTTT. Protein sequence: CASSQDPQDTQYF.

There are a few counts of this clonotype. This chain uses TRBV4-3 with TRBJ2-4; no clear D gene. V was cut by 0 bases and J by 8 bases, with 11 bases left in between. CDR3 length: 14 amino acids. Per the germline V gene, CDR1 is LGHNA and CDR2 is YSLEER. This CDR3 is CASSQDRASDIQYF. The CDR3, as DNA: TGCGCCAGCAGCCAAGATCGAGCATCAGACATTCAGTACTTC.

The rearrangement uses TRBV28 and TRBJ2-1, with D perhaps matching TRBD1 (6 bases). The CDR3 runs 14 residues. CDR1 and CDR2 from the germline V gene are MDHEN and SYDVKM. Trimming pared 5 bases from V and 4 bases from J, leaving 12 bases between. The chain's CDR3 is CASSPGHLYNEQFF. In DNA form, the CDR3 reads TGTGCCAGCAGTCCGGGACACCTTTACAATGAGCAGTTCTTC.

This clonotype was detected a few times. The V call is TRBV10-3, the J call TRBJ2-1; 7 positions agree with TRBD1. The CDR3 runs 17 residues. Germline CDR1 ENHRY, CDR2 SYGVKD. V trimming: 4 bases; J trimming: 3 bases; junction bases outside the gene matches: 12. The DNA of the CDR3 is TGTGCCATCAGTGGGCTGAGGGGGCAGGACAACTACAATGAGCAGTTCTTC. Translation: CAISGLRGQDNYNEQFF.

The V and J genes are TRBV7-2 and TRBJ2-3, with D perhaps matching TRBD1 (6 bases). The CDR3 is made up of 16 amino acids. Trimming pared 5 bases from V and 2 bases from J, leaving 17 bases between. The germline CDR1 and CDR2 sequences are SGHTA and FQGNSA. The CDR3, as DNA: TGTGCCAGCAGCCCCCCCTACAGGGCCCTCACAGATACGCAGTATTTT. Protein product: CASSPPYRALTDTQYF.

This clonotype was counted a few times. This chain's CDR3 is CASNPGPGQGPSNTEAFF. In DNA, the CDR3 is TGTGCCAGCAACCCAGGACCGGGACAGGGGCCATCGAACACTGAAGCTTTCTTT. The chain recombines TRBV21-1 with TRBJ1-1; whether TRBD1, the table's D call, matches the DNA was not checked. TRBV21-1 is annotated as a pseudogene. The CDR3 loop spans 18 amino acids.

This clonotype was counted at least ten times. The chain recombines TRBV5-5 with TRBJ1-1; the D is unclear. Germline values: CDR1 SGHKS, CDR2 YYEKEE (reference sequence). The V and J ends lost 6 bases and 1 base respectively, with 7 bases between them. The CDR3 extends over 12 amino acids. The CDR3: CASNGPNTEAFF. CDR3 nucleotides: TGTGCCAGCAACGGACCGAACACTGAAGCTTTCTTT.

Ten or more counts support this clonotype. The chain employs TRBV5-1 and TRBJ1-6; D ambiguous. The V gene lost 1 base and the J gene lost 9 bases, with 11 bases spanning the gap. From germline, CDR1 is SGHRS and CDR2 YFSETQ. The CDR3 consists of 14 residues. The CDR3 reads CASSLHGETSPLHF. The DNA for the CDR3 is TGCGCCAGCAGCTTGCACGGGGAAACTTCACCCCTCCACTTT.

The gene calls are TRBV6-5 and TRBJ1-2, with TRBD1 matching 12 bases. The CDR3 covers 15 residues. Germline CDR1 reads MNHEY; CDR2 reads SVGAGI. With 2 bases clipped from V and 6 bases from J, the junction kept 4 bases outside the gene matches. CDR3 bases: TGTGCCAGCAGTTACGGGGACAGGGGGCGCCATGGCTACACCTTC. Translating it yields CASSYGDRGRHGYTF.

The rearrangement uses TRBV20-1 and TRBJ1-1; the D gene is possibly TRBD1 (5 bases). Germline V gene data show CDR1 as DFQATT and CDR2 as SNEGSKA (reference sequence). The germline V and J ends were trimmed by 4 bases and 1 base, with 19 bases remaining between them. This CDR3 is 16 amino acids long. CDR3 region: CSANPGHGGWNTEAFF. The CDR3 DNA is TGCAGTGCTAACCCGGGGCACGGTGGGTGGAACACTGAAGCTTTCTTT.

The chain carries TRBV14 and TRBJ1-3; no firm D call. V shed 6 bases and J shed 0 bases, with 9 bases lying between them. The CDR3 spans 14 residues. Germline V lookup: CDR1 SGHDN, CDR2 FVKESK. The CDR3, as DNA: TGTGCCAGCAGGGCTTTTGACTCTGGAAACACCATATATTTT. Amino acid sequence: CASRAFDSGNTIYF.

The chain couples TRBV6-6 to TRBJ2-3; possibly TRBD1 for D (6 bases). This CDR3 has 13 residues. Germline V gene sequence: CDR1 MNHNY, CDR2 SVGAGI (reference sequence). Between the trimmed V and J ends, which lost 4 bases and 5 bases, there was a span of 10 bases. The CDR3 DNA follows: TGTGCCAGCAGTTTTTTACAGGGAGATACGCAGTATTTT. Translating gives CASSFLQGDTQYF.

This clonotype has a handful of counts. The V gene is TRBV24-1, the J gene TRBJ2-3, with unresolved D. Trimming took 0 bases from V and 1 from J, leaving 16 bases between them. This CDR3 has 18 residues. CDR1 and CDR2 (germline): KGHDR, SFDVKD. CDR3 DNA: TGTGCCACCAGTGATTTGACGGCGTCCTTCAGTGGCACAGATACGCAGTATTTT. Translation gives CATSDLTASFSGTDTQYF.

In its sample, this clonotype was seen a few times. This chain joins TRBV10-3 and TRBJ2-3; D uncertain. The V gene lost 3 bases and the J gene lost 0 bases, with 13 bases spanning the gap. The CDR3 is 16 residues long. CDR1 is ENHRY, CDR2 SYGVKD, per germline. The CDR3 DNA sequence: TGTGCCATCAGTGAAAGGGCAGCAACTAGCACAGATACGCAGTATTTT. Translating gives CAISERAATSTDTQYF.

This clonotype has a handful of counts. V and J are TRBV7-3 and TRBJ1-1, with D possibly matching TRBD1 (5 bases). The germline V and J ends were trimmed by 4 bases and 4 bases, with 13 bases remaining between them. The CDR3 extends over 14 amino acids. From germline, CDR1 is SGHTA and CDR2 FQGTGA. The CDR3 is CASSSGASTTEAFF. CDR3 in DNA: TGTGCCAGCAGCTCTGGGGCCTCGACCACTGAAGCTTTCTTT.

The rearrangement links TRBV12-3 or TRBV12-4 to TRBJ1-2; no firm D call. V shed 6 bases and J shed 8 bases, with 22 bases lying between them. The CDR3 has 15 amino acids. CDR3 sequence reads: CASSLLHPPQEGYTF. For the CDR3, the DNA is TGTGCCAGCAGCCTACTTCATCCCCCCCAAGAAGGCTACACCTTC.